The sequence of this T cell receptor beta chain was determined in a study of vaccination and CD4 T cells after COVID-19. Across the whole study: According to the study, participants were given two doses of BNT162b2 or mRNA-1273 vaccine.

Trimming cost V 2 bases and J 0 bases, with 7 bases left between them. CDR1 is SGHTA and CDR2 is FQGNSA in the germline V gene. This CDR3 is 14 amino acids long. Time point denoted: late sampling 161 to 241 days after vaccination in three convalescent patients. Specified treatment: 10-day PBMC culture with coronavirus spike peptide pools or control peptides (ViraFEST assay). As for this clonotype: What it binds is unknown.

The study sequenced cultured CD4+ T cell DNA using the Oncomine TCR Beta short-read assay. TCRdb processed the PCR reads anew with MiXCR; each CDR3 protein has one entry. The top ten hold around 3.3% of the sample, which has some 24,000 distinct CDR3 sequences, 30% seen once. The source material was CD4+ T cells from blood, cultured in vitro, sampled about 7 months after SARS-CoV-2 vaccination. This sequence originates from a human donor who had recovered from COVID-19. This rearrangement joins TRBV7-2 to TRBJ1-1; D unclear. The DNA of the CDR3 is TGTGCCAGCAGCTTAATCCCTATGAACACTGAAGCTTTCTTT. This translates into CASSLIPMNTEAFF.